The T cell receptor beta chain described here comes from a study of blood T cell repertoires in COVID-19. Study-wide context: Spain, Italy and the United States supplied samples that represented acute and convalescent COVID-19. T cells, B-cell-depleted T cells, or PBMCs supplied cDNA or gDNA.

Germline V gene sequence: CDR1 SGHKS, CDR2 YYEKEE (reference sequence). There are 16 residues in the CDR3. Across 20 to 25 US areas, participants ranged in age from roughly 18 to 95 years. Each recovered donor of Cohort 3 presented with two negative PCRs, clearance, or symptom resolution. As concerns this clone: At one boundary the junction diverges from the germline segment, which might be a read error.

Measured with immunoSEQ multiplex PCR; TCRdb has only the in-frame clones, and not every one. This table holds under 200,000 clones, about 90% found once. The TCR sequence derives from a woman in her fifties or sixties who had recovered from COVID-19. The specimen sequenced was PBMCs or T cells enriched from blood (not recorded which). The V gene is TRBV5-5, the J gene TRBJ2-1; 9 nucleotides agree with TRBD2. The CDR3 DNA is TGTGCCAGCAGTTTGGTCGGGCTAGCGGGGTACAATGAGCAGTTCTTC. This gives the protein CASSLVGLAGYNEQFF.